This TCR beta chain originates from a study of blood T cell repertoires in COVID-19. Study overall: Nucleic acid was either cDNA or gDNA, and it came from T cells, B-cell-depleted T cells, or PBMCs.

This CDR3 comprises 13 residues. Germline V gene data show CDR1 as SGHTA and CDR2 as FQGNSA. J gave up 4 bases and V 2 bases, and 1 base lay outside the gene matches. Sequenced by immunoSEQ multiplex PCR; TCRdb stores in-frame clones only, minus some. The sample lists about 40,000 clones; roughly nine tenths were seen once. Specimen: peripheral blood. The chain employs TRBV7-2 and TRBJ1-1; 7 nucleotides line up with TRBD1. This sequence was found in an elderly woman with active COVID-19. The CDR3 nucleotides read TGTGCCAGCAGCTTATCAGGGGGCACTGAAGCTTTCTTT. It encodes CASSLSGGTEAFF. The variable domain in full, completed from reference TRBV7-2 and TRBJ1-1, reads GAGVSQSPSNKVTEKGKDVELRCDPISGHTALYWYRQSLGQGLEFLIYFQGNSAPDKSGLPSDRFSAERTGGSVSTLTIQRTQQEDSAVYLCASSLSGGTEAFFGQGTRLTVV.